This T cell receptor beta chain was obtained from a study of blood T cell repertoires in COVID-19. Study as a whole: Both acute and convalescent COVID-19 samples were obtained from the United States, Italy and Spain. Sample material is recorded as cDNA or gDNA derived from T cells, B-cell-depleted T cells, or PBMCs.

This clone was recorded only once. Per the authors' pipeline: Using reference gene primer amplification, nucleated cell counts were estimated. Sequenced by immunoSEQ multiplex PCR; TCRdb stores in-frame clones only, minus some. The D gene and trimming were derived from the DNA, and the V and J assignments and clone size from that table. Of roughly 38,000 clones in the sample, 80% to 90% were seen once. The V end was cut by 2 bases, the J end by 5 bases, with 12 bases between. CDR3 length: 14 residues. The germline CDR1 and CDR2 sequences are MNHEY and SMNVEV (reference sequence). The chain recombines TRBV27 with TRBJ1-2; tentatively, D is TRBD1 (5 bases). This TCR was recovered from a woman aged 70-85 years with acute or convalescent COVID-19. Source material: peripheral blood. For the CDR3, the DNA is TGTGCCAGCAGTTTAGCAGGGAACGAATATGGCTACACCTTC. Residues: CASSLAGNEYGYTF.